This T cell receptor (beta chain) was recovered during a study of T cell repertoires in cytomegalovirus infection (dated by TCRdb to about 2019). About the investigation overall: Because public TCR beta signatures pointed to carriage of CMV infection together with the matching HLA type, the HLA type of each donor mattered for the analysis.

Data came from an Illumina HiSeq 1500. Using fastp at Q25 and MiXCR, TCRdb reprocessed the public reads and kept productive beta chains. Rows are combined by CDR3 protein, so each entry shows the most common genes and DNA. This sample gives 600,000 to 800,000 distinct CDR3 sequences in total; about 24% of them show up just once. In total, the top ten clones hold 6.5% to 10% of the sample. This clonotype has at least ten counts. Its antigen has not been determined. Qualities for individual bases were not recorded, and no much larger clone is one base off. The paper as a whole reports these results and caveats: In both this cohort and an independent cohort of some 350 donors, the cumulative frequency of public TCR beta family members distinguished carriers of CMV infection plus the relevant HLA type. The ex vivo response was dominated by HLA-C-restricted CMV-specific TCR beta clonotypes, and the single most frequent clonotype in two of eight donors was supplied by these HLA-C-restricted clonotypes.

A distance of 10 bases separates the germline ends of V and J, which lose 2 bases and 5 bases respectively. In the germline V gene (reference sequence), CDR1 corresponds to SEHNR and CDR2 to FQNEAQ. The CDR3 runs 14 residues from the cysteine to the phenylalanine. Only the CDR3 DNA stays, 42 bases, in frame from base 1. This receptor was obtained from a human donor in good health (CMV status not recorded). Some clones in this sample may be carry-over from other donors' samples. The V and J genes are TRBV7-9 and TRBJ1-5; the D gene is perhaps TRBD1, from 5 matching bases. Sequencing was carried out using CD8+ T cells from PBMCs. The base sequence is TGTGCCAGCAGCTTACCAGGGTCCGATCAGCCCCAGCATTTT. This translates into CASSLPGSDQPQHF.